This passage covers 29 T cell receptor beta chains from one sample sequenced in a study of T cells in Graves' hyperthyroidism and ophthalmopathy. What was amplified from RNA transcripts were TCR beta CDR3 regions. The TCR CDR3 was amplified in a first-round RT-PCR using the HTBI primer set. TCRdb re-called the multiplex PCR reads through MiXCR, storing one row per CDR3 protein. The table records about 550,000 distinct CDR3 sequences, less than 25% of them present only once. Material: blood. The receptors originated from a man between 18 and 29 years old with Graves' hyperthyroidism.

J is TRBJ1-1 and V is TRBV10-3; perhaps TRBD1 as D (5 bases). CDR3 length equals 13 residues. Germline V gene data show CDR1 as ENHRY and CDR2 as SYGVKD. Trimming stripped 6 bases from V and 1 base from J, with 9 bases between. CDR3 sequence (DNA): TGTGCCATCAGAAGGGACTGGAACACTGAAGCTTTCTTT. It specifies CAIRRDWNTEAFF.

This clonotype showed up many times. The chain joins TRBV28 to TRBJ1-2, with D unresolved. The CDR3 consists of 15 residues. Trimming pared 4 bases from V and 8 bases from J, leaving 20 bases between. Germline assignment: CDR1 MDHEN and CDR2 SYDVKM. The chain's CDR3 is CASSSYWSAEVGYTF. In DNA form, the CDR3 reads TGTGCCAGCAGTTCCTACTGGTCCGCTGAGGTGGGCTACACCTTC.

This clonotype occurred a few times. The chain combines TRBV12-3 or TRBV12-4 with TRBJ2-7; 12 bases are a match to TRBD1. The V gene end was trimmed by 10 bases and the J gene end by 5 bases; junction bases not matched to a gene: 12. CDR3 length: 15 residues. The CDR3 nucleotides read TGTGCCAACTCAACTTGGGACAGGGGGCTAAACGAGCAGTACTTC. This sequence encodes CANSTWDRGLNEQYF.

In its sample, this clonotype was seen a few times. The genes are TRBV28 and TRBJ2-7; D perhaps matches TRBD2 (5 bases). Trimming shortened V by 2 bases and J by 2 bases, and 10 bases separated the two germline ends. Germline V gene data show CDR1 as MDHEN and CDR2 as SYDVKM. The CDR3 is 14 amino acids. The CDR3 DNA sequence: TGTGCCAGCAGTTTAAAGACTAAAACCTACGAGCAGTACTTC. Amino acids: CASSLKTKTYEQYF.

The chain links TRBV6-2 or TRBV6-3 to TRBJ1-1; TRBD1 matches 9 bases. Germline assignment: CDR1 MNHEY and CDR2 SVGEGT. CDR3 size: 15 residues. Trimming removed 4 bases from V and 4 bases from J; junction bases left unmatched: 7. The CDR3 DNA reads as TGTGCCAGCAGTTTTTTAGTGACAGGGGGCACTGAAGCTTTCTTT. This encodes CASSFLVTGGTEAFF.

There are many counts of this clonotype. This chain joins TRBV12-3 or TRBV12-4 and TRBJ2-5; a weak D match, TRBD2 (5 bases). CDR3 size: 12 residues. Trimming shortened V by 8 bases and J by 10 bases, and 17 bases separated the two germline ends. The CDR3 spells CASSHEGADQYF. For the CDR3, the DNA is TGTGCCAGCTCGCATGAGGGAGCAGACCAGTACTTC.

The chain recombines TRBV19 with TRBJ2-7; D may be TRBD2 (7 bases). The CDR3 consists of 14 residues. Germline V gene data show CDR1 as LNHDA and CDR2 as SQIVND (reference sequence). V was clipped by 7 bases and J by 4 bases, with 17 bases between them. CDR3 sequence reads: CASMGLGGPYEQYF. In DNA form, the CDR3 reads TGTGCCAGTATGGGGCTGGGGGGGCCGTACGAGCAGTACTTC.

This clonotype was seen ten or more times. The chain employs TRBV6-1 and TRBJ1-5, with 9 positions matching TRBD1. The ends lost 5 bases at V and 7 bases at J; junction bases unmatched: 9. CDR3 length equals 15 residues. Per germline, CDR1 MNHNS and CDR2 SASEGT. CDR3 loop: CASSLGQGTYQPQHF. CDR3 nucleotides: TGTGCCAGCAGTCTTGGACAGGGGACATACCAGCCCCAGCATTTT.

This clonotype was seen many times. This chain links TRBV25-1 with TRBJ2-7; 8 nucleotides match TRBD1. Germline CDR1 is MGHDK and CDR2 is SYGVNS. This CDR3 contains 14 residues. The V segment lost 5 bases and the J segment 3 bases; nucleotides outside the gene matches: 6. The CDR3 coding sequence is TGTGCCAGCAGTACCGGGACAGGATTCTACGAGCAGTACTTC. It translates to CASSTGTGFYEQYF.

This clonotype has at least ten counts. The chain joins TRBV12-3 or TRBV12-4 to TRBJ1-3; D gene unclear. The CDR3 covers 18 residues. V was trimmed by 7 bases and J by 0 bases, leaving 22 bases between them. The CDR3 bases are TGTGCCAGCACCCTAACCACCGGCGCTGCAAACTCTGGAAACACCATATATTTT. Translating gives CASTLTTGAANSGNTIYF.

This clonotype was recorded many times. V usage is TRBV12-3 or TRBV12-4 and J usage is TRBJ1-3; D is uncertain. Between the trimmed V and J ends, which lost 3 bases and 5 bases, there was a span of 14 bases. This CDR3 has 15 residues. CDR3 in amino acids: CASSLLVFGRNTIYF. The CDR3 coding sequence is TGTGCCAGCAGTTTGCTGGTCTTCGGAAGAAACACCATATATTTT.

Ten or more counts support this clonotype. V usage is TRBV19 and J usage is TRBJ1-5; D is ambiguous. V gave up 7 bases and J gave up 4 bases, with 17 bases separating them. This CDR3 is 15 amino acids long. CDR1 and CDR2 from the germline V gene are LNHDA and SQIVND (reference sequence). CDR3 protein: CASTVVRAENQPQHF. The DNA of the CDR3 is TGTGCCAGTACGGTGGTGAGGGCGGAGAATCAGCCCCAGCATTTT. The variable domain in full, completed from reference TRBV19 and TRBJ1-5, reads DGGITQSPKYLFRKEGQNVTLSCEQNLNHDAMYWYRQDPGQGLRLIYYSQIVNDFQKGDIAEGYSVSREKKESFPLTVTSAQKNPTAFYLCASTVVRAENQPQHFGDGTRLSIL.

The chain recombines TRBV7-2 with TRBJ2-2; 9 nucleotides align to TRBD2. The V gene's germline CDR1 is SGHTA and CDR2 FQGNSA. The trim removed 9 bases at V and 5 bases at J, leaving 10 bases unmatched. This CDR3 has 15 residues. DNA for the CDR3: TGTGCCAGTGGTGGCGGGAGGGCCTATACCGGGGAGCTGTTTTTT. Residues: CASGGGRAYTGELFF.

This clonotype was observed a handful of times. The rearrangement uses TRBV27 and TRBJ1-2, with D possibly being TRBD1 (6 bases). V was pared by 0 bases and J by 8 bases, with 16 bases between. The CDR3 has 15 residues. Germline-derived CDR1 and CDR2 are MNHEY and SMNVEV (reference sequence). Written as DNA, the CDR3 is TGTGCCAGCAGTTTATCCCGACAGGTACCGGGGGGCTACACCTTC. It specifies CASSLSRQVPGGYTF.

This chain joins TRBV12-3 or TRBV12-4 and TRBJ2-7; D may correspond to TRBD1 or TRBD2 (5 bases each). The V gene lost 2 bases and the J gene lost 3 bases, with 14 bases spanning the gap. The length of the CDR3 is 15 residues. The CDR3 spells CASSLWGRGLYEQYF. The DNA for the CDR3 is TGTGCCAGCAGTTTATGGGGACGGGGTCTCTACGAGCAGTACTTC.

This clonotype occurred many times. The rearrangement links TRBV20-1 to TRBJ1-1; possible D gene TRBD1, 6 bases. The germline CDR1 and CDR2 sequences are DFQATT and SNEGSKA (reference sequence). The V end lost 5 bases, the J end lost 3 bases, and 13 bases lay between the germline ends. CDR3 size: 13 residues. The CDR3: CSAGGPEHTEAFF. DNA of the CDR3: TGCAGTGCTGGGGGCCCGGAGCACACTGAAGCTTTCTTT.

This clonotype was counted at least ten times. The chain is built from TRBV27 and TRBJ1-1; TRBD1 is a possible D gene (5 bases). CDR1 is MNHEY and CDR2 is SMNVEV in the germline V gene (reference sequence). This CDR3 is 14 amino acids long. V shed 0 bases and J shed 1 base, with 6 bases lying between them. The CDR3 region is CASSLSRENTEAFF. CDR3 DNA sequence: TGTGCCAGCAGTTTATCCAGGGAGAACACTGAAGCTTTCTTT.

In this sample, this clonotype turned up a few times. The rearrangement joins TRBV4-1 to TRBJ1-2; TRBD1 might be the D (6 bases). The CDR3 length is 14 residues. CDR1 and CDR2 (germline): MGHRA, YSYEKL. V shed 5 bases and J shed 8 bases, with 18 bases lying between them. The CDR3 nucleotides read TGCGCCAGCAGCTTCATATACAGGGCGGGGGGCTACACCTTC. It translates to CASSFIYRAGGYTF.

The CDR3 reads CASPGGSWEQYF. The CDR3, as DNA: TGTGCCAGTCCAGGGGGCTCATGGGAGCAGTACTTC. This chain joins TRBV6-4 and TRBJ2-7; 8 bases map to TRBD1. The CDR3 consists of 12 residues. Germline values: CDR1 MRHNA, CDR2 SNTAGT. The ends lost 9 bases at V and 7 bases at J; junction bases unmatched: 8.

This clonotype was counted a few times. A read error may be the cause here, since a much bigger clone is one base away. The chain joins TRBV12-3 or TRBV12-4 to TRBJ2-7, with a tentative D call TRBD2 (6 bases). V lost 6 bases and J 0 bases, leaving 12 bases between the germline ends. The CDR3 has 14 amino acids. This CDR3 reads CASRNDGSSYEQYV. In DNA form, the CDR3 reads TGTGCCAGCAGAAACGACGGGAGCTCCTACGAGCAGTACGTC.

This clonotype has at least ten counts. The CDR3 DNA is TGTGCCAGCAGCCGGGACAGGAGCAATCAGCCCCAGCATTTT. Protein: CASSRDRSNQPQHF. V usage is TRBV7-2 and J usage is TRBJ1-5; TRBD1 matches 8 bases. The CDR3 consists of 14 residues. The trim removed 5 bases at V and 1 base at J, leaving 1 base unmatched. Germline V gives CDR1 SGHTA, CDR2 FQGNSA.

In this sample, this clonotype turned up a few times. CDR3 sequence reads: CASGEGSSGANVLTF. The CDR3 coding sequence is TGTGCCAGCGGGGAGGGAAGCTCTGGGGCCAACGTCCTGACTTTC. The chain recombines TRBV6-1 with TRBJ2-6, with 7 bases identical to TRBD2. CDR1 and CDR2 (germline): MNHNS, SASEGT. The CDR3 has 15 amino acids. Germline trimming cut 8 bases from V and 0 bases from J; bases unmatched to any gene: 4.

The V and J genes are TRBV4-2 and TRBJ1-5; D unclear. This CDR3 is 12 amino acids long. With 3 bases removed from V and 4 bases from J, the gap between germline ends came to 4 bases. Germline CDR1 and CDR2: LGHNA and YNFKEQ. The CDR3 here is CASSHPNQPQHF. In DNA form, the CDR3 reads TGTGCCAGCAGCCATCCGAATCAGCCCCAGCATTTT.

The table lists this clonotype with a few counts. The chain couples TRBV6-1 to TRBJ2-7, with 10 bases matching TRBD1. This CDR3 has 15 amino acids. Germline CDR1 MNHNS, CDR2 SASEGT. V trimming: 0 bases; J trimming: 6 bases; junction bases outside the gene matches: 5. The CDR3 region is CASSEAGTGVAEQYF. The CDR3 coding sequence is TGTGCCAGCAGTGAAGCGGGGACAGGGGTGGCCGAGCAGTACTTC.

The chain carries TRBV20-1 and TRBJ1-5, with 9 nucleotides matching TRBD1. CDR3 size: 14 residues. V lost 3 bases, J lost 9 bases, and 9 bases stayed unmatched. The germline V gene has CDR1 DFQATT and CDR2 SNEGSKA (reference sequence). DNA for the CDR3: TGCAGTGCTAGGGCTCCGGGACAGGGCGGGCCCCAGCATTTT. Its protein product is CSARAPGQGGPQHF.

This clonotype appeared many times. This chain uses TRBV6-1 with TRBJ1-1; 11 bases match TRBD1. J gave up 4 bases and V 5 bases, and 6 bases lay outside the gene matches. Germline-derived CDR1 and CDR2 are MNHNS and SASEGT. There are 15 residues in the CDR3. Here the CDR3 DNA reads TGTGCCAGCAGTCCCTCAGGGACAGGGGGCACTGAAGCTTTCTTT. Translated, it gives CASSPSGTGGTEAFF.

This clonotype was detected ten times or more. The V call is TRBV19, the J call TRBJ1-5; D unclear. This CDR3 is 14 amino acids long. Per germline, CDR1 LNHDA and CDR2 SQIVND (reference sequence). Trimming stripped 6 bases from V and 5 bases from J, with 14 bases between. The CDR3 coding sequence is TGTGCCAGTAGCGGGTCGGGTTGGGATCAGCCCCAGCATTTT. Translating gives CASSGSGWDQPQHF.

This sequence joins TRBV19 and TRBJ2-7; tentative D call: TRBD2 (5 bases). Between the trimmed V and J ends, which lost 2 bases and 3 bases, there was a span of 14 bases. CDR3 size: 15 residues. CDR1 is LNHDA and CDR2 is SQIVND in the germline V gene (reference sequence). This CDR3 reads CASSIRHGKVYEQYF. DNA of the CDR3: TGTGCCAGTAGTATAAGGCACGGGAAGGTCTACGAGCAGTACTTC.

This clonotype was recorded once. The V gene is TRBV7-8, the J gene TRBJ2-7; 7 bases fit TRBD1. The CDR3 runs to 14 residues. CDR1 and CDR2 (germline): SGHVS, FQNEAQ. The junction had 6 bases not matched to a gene; V was cut back by 1 base and J by 6 bases. CDR3 sequence reads: CASSLGGPGGEQYF. CDR3 bases: TGTGCCAGCAGCTTAGGAGGCCCAGGGGGCGAGCAGTACTTC.